This T cell receptor beta chain was profiled in a study of CXCR3-negative and CXCR3-positive naive CD8 T cells. Concerning this clonotype: Its antigen remains unknown.

The authors prepared UMI-labeled TRB cDNA libraries by 5' RACE. Reanalyzing the 5' RACE reads, TCRdb keeps one entry per CDR3 protein, without DNA. This sample contains about 110,000 distinct CDR3 sequences. This CDR3 is 16 amino acids long. The germline CDR1 and CDR2 sequences are LGHNA and YSLEER. Study results and caveats: After cryopreservation, expression of CXCR3 was partially reduced, and most assays were run with fresh PBMCs. Both naive subsets carried similar amounts of surface CD5, so TCR strength was inferred from TRB CDR3 properties. CXCR3-positive naive cells had TRB CDR3s that were more hydrophobic than CXCR3-negative naive cells had.

The sequence was collected from a human donor in good health. Some clones in this sample may be carry-over from other donors' samples. The chain combines TRBV4-3 with TRBJ2-1; TCRdb reports TRBD2, a call that lacks DNA to check it against. Sequenced: naive CXCR3+ CD8+ T cells from blood. Subset denoted: CD45RO-CCR7+CD27+CD95- naive CD8+ T cells expressing CXCR3 (TNR3+). The CDR3 is CASSQDRGTNYNEQFF.